This entry lists 3 T cell receptor beta chains sequenced from one sample in a study of cytotoxic CD8 clonotypes in ibrutinib-treated CLL. Sequencing used immunoSEQ multiplex PCR; TCRdb keeps in-frame clones, though not all of them. The table has tens of thousands of clones, almost 70% seen once. The source material was PBMCs, sampled after 24 months of ibrutinib treatment. The receptors stem from a human donor with chronic lymphocytic leukemia.

The J gene is TRBJ1-4, the V gene TRBV6-5; TRBD1 matches at 8 bases. The CDR3 extends over 16 amino acids. Trimming removed 0 bases from V and 3 bases from J; junction bases left unmatched: 3. CDR1 MNHEY and CDR2 SVGAGI come from the germline V gene. In DNA form, the CDR3 reads TGTGCCAGCAGTTACTCCAGGGGGCGGCCTAATGAAAAACTGTTTTTT. It translates to CASSYSRGRPNEKLFF.

The rearrangement joins TRBV29-1 to TRBJ2-1; tentatively, D is TRBD2 (5 bases). The CDR3 has 12 residues. V was cut by 6 bases and J by 3 bases, with 9 bases left in between. Germline V lookup: CDR1 SQVTM, CDR2 ANQGSEA. CDR3 nucleotide sequence: TGCAGCGTCGCGGGCAGCTACAATGAGCAGTTCTTC. It codes for CSVAGSYNEQFF.

The V gene is TRBV6-5, the J gene TRBJ1-5, with no clear D. The germline CDR1 and CDR2 sequences are MNHEY and SVGAGI. The V end was cut by 6 bases, the J end by 0 bases, with 9 bases between. This CDR3 spans 14 amino acids. This CDR3 reads CASSQLYSNQPQHF. Written as DNA, the CDR3 is TGTGCCAGCAGCCAGCTTTATAGCAATCAGCCCCAGCATTTT.